This T cell receptor (beta chain) originates from a study of blood T cell repertoires in COVID-19. Germline CDR1 is SQVTM and CDR2 is ANQGSEA. V was pared by 3 bases and J by 2 bases, with 1 base of the junction left unmatched. CDR3 size: 12 residues. Original analysis: Amplification with reference gene primers provided the estimates of nucleated cell counts. Here immunoSEQ multiplex PCR was the method, and the copy in TCRdb shows in-frame clones only, minus some. V and J calls and clone size are those listed in that table; D and trimming were worked out from the DNA. The table has 150,000 to 200,000 clones, more than 80% seen once.

Sequencing was performed on peripheral blood. The TCR originated in a woman older than 75 with COVID-19, enrolled during active disease. This rearrangement joins TRBV29-1 to TRBJ2-7; the match to TRBD2 covers 7 bases. The CDR3 sequence is CSVEGGAYEQYF. The CDR3 DNA reads as TGCAGCGTTGAGGGGGGGGCCTACGAGCAGTACTTC.